This T cell receptor (beta chain) was recorded in a study of blood T cells in healthy people across ages. Notes on the study in general: The study found more naive CD4+ cells and higher diversity in long-lived than aged donors.

Alongside a J-beta primer mix, a sample-barcoded 5' primer served in a second PCR lasting roughly 6 to 12 cycles. TCRdb re-called the 5' RACE reads through MiXCR, storing one row per CDR3 protein. This sample has roughly 800,000 distinct CDR3 sequences, with about 26% found just once. Worth noting for this clonotype: The antigen remains undetermined.

The CDR3 runs 15 residues. V was pared by 7 bases and J by 0 bases, with 15 bases between. Caucasian individuals from Russia who were healthy and aged about 6 to 95 acted as donors. Isolation per sample recovered at least 7 million PBMCs. This same sample was also taken into another study, of T cells of mothers and their children. That work adds: Reads obtained per mother exceeded 8.5 million TCR beta CDR3 reads, with approximately 3 million obtained per child.

The sequence was collected from a boy younger than 18 in good health. The sample was blood. The rearrangement joins TRBV12-3 or TRBV12-4 to TRBJ2-5; no reliable D call. DNA of the CDR3: TGTGCCAGCACCCTACGATACGGAGACCAAGAGACCCAGTACTTC. Translated: CASTLRYGDQETQYF.